This T cell receptor (beta chain) was profiled in a study of control samples from healthy donors and cancer patients. Repertoires were generated with immunoSEQ multiplex PCR, while TCRdb's copy carries only in-frame clones and drops some. The profile shows 65,000 to 80,000 clones, over 85% of them singletons. Germline lookup yields CDR1 SQVTM and CDR2 ANQGSEA. The CDR3 runs to 13 residues. V shed 7 bases and J 5 bases; nucleotides not matched to a gene: 8. The receptor was derived from a woman aged 60-75 years with head and neck cancer. Input material: PBMCs. V is TRBV29-1 and J is TRBJ1-1; 9 bases match TRBD1. The CDR3 loop is CSDAQGASTEAFF. CDR3 DNA sequence: TGCAGCGATGCACAGGGGGCGAGTACTGAAGCTTTCTTT. The full variable domain, in which reference TRBV29-1 and TRBJ1-1 provide the parts outside the CDR3, is SAVISQKPSRDICQRGTSLTIQCQVDSQVTMMFWYRQQPGQSLTLIATANQGSEATYESGFVIDKFPISRPNLTFSTLTVSNMSPEDSSIYLCSDAQGASTEAFFGQGTRLTVV.